A single sample gave rise to the 9 T cell receptor beta chains below, sequenced in a study of T cells in Graves' hyperthyroidism and ophthalmopathy. The CDR3 regions of TCR beta were amplified from RNA transcripts. RT-PCR in the first round (using the HTBI primer set) targeted the TCR CDR3. Via MiXCR, TCRdb re-called the multiplex PCR reads, giving one row per CDR3 protein. This table has around 350,000 distinct CDR3 sequences, approximately 15% appearing once. Source material: blood. These receptors were obtained from a woman aged 18 to 35 with Graves' hyperthyroidism that later progressed to Graves' ophthalmopathy.

This clonotype has ten or more counts. The V call is TRBV6-5, the J call TRBJ2-1; 9 bases align to TRBD1. The CDR3 contains 16 residues. CDR1 is MNHEY and CDR2 is SVGAGI in the germline V gene. Unmatched junction bases numbered 7, after V lost 0 bases and J lost 7 bases. CDR3 bases: TGTGCCAGCAGTTACTCCTCGGGACAGGGAATTAATGAGCAGTTCTTC. Its protein product is CASSYSSGQGINEQFF.

The chain is built from TRBV6-1 and TRBJ1-1; D is undetermined. The germline gives CDR1 MNHNS, CDR2 SASEGT. The V gene lost 1 base and the J gene lost 7 bases, with 7 bases spanning the gap. The CDR3 is 12 amino acids. The CDR3 is CASSEGRSEAFF. The CDR3 nucleotides are TGTGCCAGCAGTGAAGGACGAAGTGAAGCTTTCTTT.

This clonotype was detected many times. CDR3: CASSFRGTMNTEAFF. CDR3 DNA sequence: TGTGCCAGCAGTTTCCGGGGTACGATGAACACTGAAGCTTTCTTT. This chain joins TRBV12-3 or TRBV12-4 and TRBJ1-1; D gene unclear. The CDR3 has 15 residues. V lost 3 bases, J lost 0 bases, and 11 bases lay in between.

In its sample, this clonotype was seen a few times. The chain couples TRBV7-9 to TRBJ2-7, with 9 bases that match TRBD1. CDR3 length: 13 amino acids. Germline V gene sequence: CDR1 SEHNR, CDR2 FQNEAQ (reference sequence). V shed 4 bases, J shed 5 bases, and the junction held 3 bases outside the gene matches. The CDR3 reads CASSSQGADEQYF. CDR3 nucleotide sequence: TGTGCCAGCAGCTCACAGGGGGCTGACGAGCAGTACTTC.

Ten or more counts support this clonotype. The chain couples TRBV27 to TRBJ2-3; D tentatively reads TRBD1 or TRBD2 (5 bases each). Germline values: CDR1 MNHEY, CDR2 SMNVEV (reference sequence). V gave up 5 bases and J gave up 0 bases, with 18 bases separating them. The CDR3 contains 17 residues. The CDR3 DNA follows: TGTGCCAGCAGTCTTTTATTGACCGGGACCAGCACAGATACGCAGTATTTT. Translated, it gives CASSLLLTGTSTDTQYF.

This clonotype was seen more than once but under ten times. The rearrangement joins TRBV5-1 to TRBJ2-7; 11 bases agree with TRBD2. The CDR3 spans 14 residues. V lost 5 bases and J lost 6; bases outside the gene matches: 7. The germline gives CDR1 SGHRS, CDR2 YFSETQ. The DNA for the CDR3 is TGCGCCAGCAGGCTTAGCGGGGGGGCCCGCGAGCAGTACTTC. Protein product: CASRLSGGAREQYF.

V and J are TRBV25-1 and TRBJ1-5; D is uncertain. Per germline, CDR1 MGHDK and CDR2 SYGVNS. The V end was cut by 1 base, the J end by 0 bases, with 10 bases between. The CDR3 is 16 residues long. In nucleotides, the CDR3 is TGTGCCAGCAGTGAATCCGACTGGTATAGCAATCAGCCCCAGCATTTT. It encodes CASSESDWYSNQPQHF.

The table lists this clonotype with a few counts. The genes are TRBV4-2 and TRBJ2-3; TRBD2 matches at 9 bases. The ends lost 4 bases at V and 2 bases at J; junction bases unmatched: 7. This CDR3 is 16 amino acids long. Germline values: CDR1 LGHNA, CDR2 YNFKEQ. CDR3 amino acids: CASSPRLAEFTDTQYF. In DNA, the CDR3 is TGTGCCAGCAGCCCCAGACTAGCGGAATTCACAGATACGCAGTATTTT.

The gene calls are TRBV7-8 and TRBJ1-1; D remains ambiguous. Germline lookup yields CDR1 SGHVS and CDR2 FQNEAQ. V shed 2 bases and J shed 4 bases, with 11 bases lying between them. The CDR3 has 14 amino acids. The CDR3, as DNA: TGTGCCAGCAGCTTAATGGGATTAGTCACTGAAGCTTTCTTT. It encodes CASSLMGLVTEAFF.